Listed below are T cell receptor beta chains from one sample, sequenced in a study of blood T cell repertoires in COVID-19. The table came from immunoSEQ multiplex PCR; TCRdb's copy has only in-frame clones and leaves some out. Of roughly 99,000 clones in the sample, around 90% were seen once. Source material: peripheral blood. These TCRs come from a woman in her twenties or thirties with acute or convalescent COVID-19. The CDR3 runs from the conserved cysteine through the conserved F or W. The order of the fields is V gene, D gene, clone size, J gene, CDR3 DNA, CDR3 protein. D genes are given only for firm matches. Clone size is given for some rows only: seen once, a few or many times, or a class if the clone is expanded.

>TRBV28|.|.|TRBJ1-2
TGTGCCAGCGGTGGGGAGGAGGGGCTTTTTGGGCTCGCTGGCTACACCTTC
CASGGEEGLFGLAGYTF
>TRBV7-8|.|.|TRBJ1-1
TGTGCCAGCAGCTTGGCTGGGGGGATGAACACTGAAGCTTTCTTT
CASSLAGGMNTEAFF
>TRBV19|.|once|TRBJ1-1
TGTGCCAGTAGTATATTTAGGAGGAACACTGAAGCTTTCTTT
CASSIFRRNTEAFF
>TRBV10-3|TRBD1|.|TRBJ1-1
TGTGCCATCAGTGGACAGGGTAATGAAGCTTTCTTT
CAISGQGNEAFF
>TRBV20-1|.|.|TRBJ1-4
TGCAGTGCTAGTCTCTCTACTAATGAAAAACTGTTTTTT
CSASLSTNEKLFF
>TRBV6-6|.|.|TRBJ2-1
TGTGCCAGCAGACTAGATGAGCAGTTCTTC
CASRLDEQFF
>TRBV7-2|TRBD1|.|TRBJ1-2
TGTGCCAGCAGCTTAGAGAGGGGGCTTGGGTTCGGCTACACCTTC
CASSLERGLGFGYTF
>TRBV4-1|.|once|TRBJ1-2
TGCGCCAGCAGCCAAGTACGGGGCAGCATTACTAGCGGCTACACCTTC
CASSQVRGSITSGYTF
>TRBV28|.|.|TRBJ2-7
TGTGCCACCAGGGTCCCGACAGGCACCTACGAGCAGTACTTC
CATRVPTGTYEQYF
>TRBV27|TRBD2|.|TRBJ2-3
TGTGCCAGCAGGCAAGACAGCGGGAGCCACACAGATACGCAGTATTTT
CASRQDSGSHTDTQYF
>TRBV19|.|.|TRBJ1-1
TGTGCCAGTAGTTTTAACCAGGGTCTAGCTTTCTTT
CASSFNQGLAFF
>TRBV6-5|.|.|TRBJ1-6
TGTGCCAGCAGCGGTCCAGGGTCACCCCTCCACTTT
CASSGPGSPLHF
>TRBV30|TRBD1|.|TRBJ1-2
TGTGCCTGGAGACCACAGGGGGCGCGTATAGGCTACACCTTC
CAWRPQGARIGYTF
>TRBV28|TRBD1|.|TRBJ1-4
TGTGCCAGCAGTTTAAGGGGGCTTGTCGGTGAAAAACTGTTTTTT
CASSLRGLVGEKLFF
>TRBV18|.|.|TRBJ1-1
TGTGCCAGCTCAGCCCGACAGAACACTGAAGCTTTCTTT
CASSARQNTEAFF
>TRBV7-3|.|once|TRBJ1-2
TGTGCCAGCAGCTCCCCAGGGGCTATTGGTGGCTACACCTTC
CASSSPGAIGGYTF
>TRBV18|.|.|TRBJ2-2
TGTGCCAGCTCAGCGGTCAGGGGTCTATCCGGGGAGCTGTTTTTT
CASSAVRGLSGELFF
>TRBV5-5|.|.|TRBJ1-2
TGTGCCAGCAGCCCGGCGGGGGGGCGTTCTTCGTTCTTTGGCTACACCTTC
CASSPAGGRSSFFGYTF
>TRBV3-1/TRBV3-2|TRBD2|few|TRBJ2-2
TGTGCCAGCAGCCCTGGACTAGCGGGGATTTCCGGGGAGCTGTTTTTT
CASSPGLAGISGELFF
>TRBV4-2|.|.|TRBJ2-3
TGTGCCAGCAGCCACAGACAGGTAACCGATACGCAGTATTTT
CASSHRQVTDTQYF
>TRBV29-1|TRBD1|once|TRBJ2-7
TGCAGCGTTGAGTCAACAGGGGGCGACTACGAGCAGTACTTC
CSVESTGGDYEQYF
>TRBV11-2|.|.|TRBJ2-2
TGTGCCAGCAGCTTAGTCGAGGGAACGACCGGGGAGCTGTTTTTT
CASSLVEGTTGELFF
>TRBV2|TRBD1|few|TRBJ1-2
TGTGCCAGCAATATCCCTGGACAGGGGAACTATGGCTACACCTTC
CASNIPGQGNYGYTF
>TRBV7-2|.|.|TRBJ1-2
TGTGCCAGCAGCTCACTCTGGACAGCTAACTATGGCTACACCTTC
CASSSLWTANYGYTF
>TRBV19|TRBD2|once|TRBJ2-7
TGTGCCAGTAGTTACGCGGGGGACGAGCAGTACTTC
CASSYAGDEQYF
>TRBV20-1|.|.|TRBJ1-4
TGCAGTGCTACAGGGGCCGAAAAACTGTTTTTT
CSATGAEKLFF
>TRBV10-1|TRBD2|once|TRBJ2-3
TGCGCCAGCAGTCCCGGACGGGGGGGTGCGCAGTATTTT
CASSPGRGGAQYF
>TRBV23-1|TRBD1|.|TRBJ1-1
TGCGCCAGCAGTCAATCACCCCGGGACAGGGAATTCACTGAAGCTTTCTTT
CASSQSPRDREFTEAFF
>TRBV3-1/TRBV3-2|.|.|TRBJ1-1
TGTGCCAGCAGCCAAGGTGTGCGGGCTTTCTTT
CASSQGVRAFF
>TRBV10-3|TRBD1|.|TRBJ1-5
TGTGCCATCTCGGGACAGGGCCGATTAGGGCAGCCCCAGCATTTT
CAISGQGRLGQPQHF
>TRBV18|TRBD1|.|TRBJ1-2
TGTGCCAGCTCACCAGGACAGGGCAACTATGGCTACACCTTC
CASSPGQGNYGYTF
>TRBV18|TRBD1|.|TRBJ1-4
TGTGCCAGCTCACCAATGGGACAGGGGGTTAATGAAAAACTGTTTTTT
CASSPMGQGVNEKLFF
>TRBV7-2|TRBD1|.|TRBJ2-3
TGTGCCAGCAGCTTACCACGGACAGGGGAAGGGGACACAGATACGCAGTATTTT
CASSLPRTGEGDTDTQYF